The entry below gives a single T cell receptor beta chain sequence along with its context. As yet, its antigen is unknown. The CDR3 spans 12 residues. The V gene's germline CDR1 is SQVTM and CDR2 ANQGSEA. V dropped 7 bases and J dropped 4 bases, with 11 bases sitting between them. TCR beta VDJ and CDR3 were profiled, and genomic DNA was the template. One entry per CDR3 protein, called by TCRdb with MiXCR from the reads. The sample consists of 80,000 or so distinct CDR3 sequences, roughly half of them appearing once. These data come from a study of CD8+CD57+ T cells in acquired aplastic anemia. Study-wide background: DNA from sorted CD4+ and CD8+ cells averaged 3.2 ug. As sequenced from healthy donors, CD4+ cells averaged roughly 10 million reads.

Study results and caveats: Both patients and controls carried the same twenty-nine CD8+ CDR3 sequences. Simpson's diversity of CD8+ cells was not significantly different in patients compared with controls.

This chain joins TRBV29-1 and TRBJ1-3; no reliable D call. The receptor's source is a human donor in good health, serving as a control. Sample: sorted CD4+, CD8+, or CD8+CD57+ T cells (not recorded which) from PBMCs. The CDR3 region is CSADAGGNTIYF. The CDR3 coding sequence is TGCAGCGCCGACGCCGGAGGAAACACCATATATTTT.